A selection of T cell receptor beta chains follows, all from one sample in a study of shared clonotypes between healthy human individuals. Clones were read by immunoSEQ multiplex PCR, and TCRdb kept only the in-frame ones, dropping some. The data hold over a million clones, with approximately 80% observed a single time. The sequencing input was memory CD4+ T cells from PBMCs. These receptors were obtained from a young man in good health. Some clones in this sample may be carry-over from other donors' samples. CDR3s include the opening cysteine and the closing phenylalanine or tryptophan. D genes are given only for firm matches. Expanded clones get a size class; other rows say once, few or many, or leave the size out.

16 | TRBJ2-1 | . | TRBV9 | . | TGTGCCAGCAGCGTAGCTGGGCTCCCATCCTACAATGAGCAGTTCTTC | CASSVAGLPSYNEQFF
17 | TRBJ2-3 | many | TRBV30 | TRBD1 | TGTGCCTGGAGTAGCACGACTCCGGGACAGATCACAGATACGCAGTATTTT | CAWSSTTPGQITDTQYF
16 | TRBJ2-1 | . | TRBV28 | TRBD1 | TGTGCCAGCAGTCTAACCACAGGGGCCCCCTACAATGAGCAGTTCTTC | CASSLTTGAPYNEQFF
14 | TRBJ2-6 | . | TRBV30 | . | TGTGCCTGGTGGTCCGAGGGGTTGCCCAACGTCCTGACTTTC | CAWWSEGLPNVLTF
12 | TRBJ1-2 | . | TRBV5-6 | . | TGTGCCAGCAGCTTGAAGCCAGGCGTTGACACCTTC | CASSLKPGVDTF
17 | TRBJ2-7 | . | TRBV11-2 | . | TGTGCCAGCAGCCGGGCGATCGGGGGACATCGGCGGGACGAGCAGTACTTC | CASSRAIGGHRRDEQYF
16 | TRBJ2-7 | . | TRBV15 | TRBD1 | TGTGCCACCAGCTCACGAGTGGGAGACAGGGCCTACGAGCAGTACTTC | CATSSRVGDRAYEQYF
14 | TRBJ2-1 | few | TRBV19 | . | TGTGCCAGTAGTAGAACAGGGTATTACAATGAGCAGTTCTTC | CASSRTGYYNEQFF
14 | TRBJ1-1 | . | TRBV7-2 | . | TGTGCCAGCAGCTTAGGATCAGGGTTCGCTGAAGCTTTCTTT | CASSLGSGFAEAFF
16 | TRBJ1-3 | . | TRBV7-9 | . | TGTGCCAGCAGCTTATGGGCCCTGGGAACTGGAAACACCATATATTTT | CASSLWALGTGNTIYF
19 | TRBJ1-1 | . | TRBV11-2 | TRBD1 | TGTGCCAGCAGCTCTCTTCGTTTTAGGGGGCAGGGCATGAACACTGAAGCTTTCTTT | CASSSLRFRGQGMNTEAFF
13 | TRBJ2-5 | few | TRBV7-9 | . | TGTGCCAGCAGCCGCCCTGTAAGAGAGACCCAGTACTTC | CASSRPVRETQYF
14 | TRBJ2-2 | few | TRBV4-3 | . | TGCGCCAGCAGCCAAGAGAAGGGGCCCGGGGAGCTGTTTTTT | CASSQEKGPGELFF
18 | TRBJ2-3 | . | TRBV5-1 | TRBD2 | TGCGCCAGCAGCTTGGATCCTCTAGCGGGAGGAGGGAGGGATACGCAGTATTTT | CASSLDPLAGGGRDTQYF
16 | TRBJ2-2 | many | TRBV4-1 | . | TGCGCCAGCAGCCAAGATCCGAGACACCTCCCCGGGGAGCTGTTTTTT | CASSQDPRHLPGELFF